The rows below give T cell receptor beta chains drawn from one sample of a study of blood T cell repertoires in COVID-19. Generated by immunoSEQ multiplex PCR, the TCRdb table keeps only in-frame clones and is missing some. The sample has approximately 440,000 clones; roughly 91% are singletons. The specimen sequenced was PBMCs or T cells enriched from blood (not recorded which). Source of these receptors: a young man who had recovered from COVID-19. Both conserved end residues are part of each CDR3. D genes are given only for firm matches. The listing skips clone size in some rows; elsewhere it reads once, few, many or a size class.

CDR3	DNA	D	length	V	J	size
CSVVDTQKNTEAFF	TGCAGCGTAGTGGACACACAAAAGAACACTGAAGCTTTCTTT	-	14	TRBV29-1	TRBJ1-1	-
CASSGRQDVNTEAFF	TGTGCCAGCAGCGGACGACAGGACGTGAACACTGAAGCTTTCTTT	-	15	TRBV7-9	TRBJ1-1	-
CASSLTSYNEQFF	TGTGCCAGCAGCTTGACTAGTTACAATGAGCAGTTCTTC	-	13	TRBV11-3	TRBJ2-1	-
CASSPRVRRNTIYF	TGTGCCAGCAGTCCGCGAGTTCGCAGAAACACCATATATTTT	-	14	TRBV6-5	TRBJ1-3	-
CASSVGGGAYNEQFF	TGTGCCAGCAGCGTAGGGGGAGGGGCCTACAATGAGCAGTTCTTC	TRBD2	15	TRBV9	TRBJ2-1	-
CASSLGQLYGYTF	TGTGCCAGCAGCTTGGGACAGCTTTATGGCTACACCTTC	TRBD1	13	TRBV11-3	TRBJ1-2	-
CASSYSGRPYEQYF	TGTGCCAGCAGTTACTCTGGGCGTCCCTACGAGCAGTACTTC	-	14	TRBV6-5	TRBJ2-7	-
CASSPGEARGETQYF	TGTGCCAGCAGCCCCGGGGAGGCCCGGGGAGAGACCCAGTACTTC	-	15	TRBV7-3	TRBJ2-5	-
CASSSARGQETQYF	TGTGCCAGCAGCTCGGCCAGGGGACAAGAGACCCAGTACTTC	-	14	TRBV5-4	TRBJ2-5	-
CASSLQAGADYEQYF	TGCGCCAGCAGCTTGCAGGCGGGAGCTGATTACGAGCAGTACTTC	TRBD2	15	TRBV5-1	TRBJ2-7	-
CASSLIQAPYGYTF	TGTGCCAGCAGTTTAATACAGGCCCCCTATGGCTACACCTTC	-	14	TRBV28	TRBJ1-2	-
CASSLADNPSSYNSPLHF	TGTGCCAGCAGTTTGGCGGATAATCCGAGCTCCTATAATTCACCCCTCCACTTT	-	18	TRBV28	TRBJ1-6	-
CASSIDRANTGELFF	TGCGCCAGCAGCATAGACAGGGCGAACACCGGGGAGCTGTTTTTT	TRBD1	15	TRBV5-1	TRBJ2-2	-
CASSAGYNEQFF	TGTGCCAGCAGCGCCGGTTACAATGAGCAGTTCTTC	-	12	TRBV9	TRBJ2-1	-
CSVAGIDSWQYF	TGCAGCGTTGCAGGGATTGATTCATGGCAGTACTTC	-	12	TRBV29-1	TRBJ2-7	many
CASSLESGAFSNEQFF	TGCGCCAGCAGCTTGGAGAGCGGAGCCTTTTCCAATGAGCAGTTCTTC	-	16	TRBV5-1	TRBJ2-1	-
CASSIGRQMNTEAFF	TGTGCCAGTAGTATAGGACGACAGATGAACACTGAAGCTTTCTTT	-	15	TRBV19	TRBJ1-1	few
CASSRIAGKKYNEQFF	TGCGCCAGCAGTCGTATAGCGGGCAAAAAGTACAATGAGCAGTTCTTC	TRBD2	16	TRBV4-1	TRBJ2-1	-
CASSSDRHSPLHF	TGTGCCAGCAGCTCTGACAGGCATTCACCCCTCCACTTT	-	13	TRBV14	TRBJ1-6	-
CSVDTTGLGNYGYTF	TGCAGCGTCGACACGACAGGACTCGGTAACTATGGCTACACCTTC	-	15	TRBV29-1	TRBJ1-2	-
CAWGPLSSYNEQFF	TGTGCCTGGGGACCTCTGAGCTCCTACAATGAGCAGTTCTTC	-	14	TRBV30	TRBJ2-1	-
CATNTDTQYF	TGTGCCACTAATACGGATACGCAGTATTTT	-	10	TRBV7-9	TRBJ2-3	-
CASRSGGREQYF	TGTGCCAGCAGGTCCGGGGGTCGTGAGCAGTACTTC	-	12	TRBV2	TRBJ2-7	-
CASSELGLTGGTEAFF	TGCGCCAGCAGTGAGTTAGGCCTTACGGGAGGCACTGAAGCTTTCTTT	-	16	TRBV10-1	TRBJ1-1	-
CASSLVGLAGGTYNEQFF	TGTGCCAGCAGCTTAGTAGGACTAGCGGGGGGGACCTACAATGAGCAGTTCTTC	TRBD2	18	TRBV7-6	TRBJ2-1	once
CALLRFYGYTF	TGTGCCCTGCTGCGATTTTATGGCTACACCTTC	-	11	TRBV30	TRBJ1-2	-
CASSSSGGALYNEQFF	TGTGCCAGCAGCTCTAGCGGGGGGGCTTTGTACAATGAGCAGTTCTTC	TRBD2	16	TRBV28	TRBJ2-1	-
CASSLATWTGAGGNTIYF	TGTGCCAGCAGCTTGGCTACTTGGACAGGGGCTGGTGGAAACACCATATATTTT	TRBD1	18	TRBV7-8	TRBJ1-3	-
CASSPTDNPSYGYTF	TGTGCCAGCTCACCAACCGACAACCCAAGCTATGGCTACACCTTC	-	15	TRBV18	TRBJ1-2	-
CASSPGGGSPLHF	TGTGCCAGCAGTCCCGGCGGTGGTTCACCCCTCCACTTT	-	13	TRBV6-5	TRBJ1-6	-
CASSFRQHSYGYTF	TGTGCCAGCAGTTTCCGACAGCATTCCTATGGCTACACCTTC	-	14	TRBV27	TRBJ1-2	few
CASMSSEAFF	TGCGCCAGCATGAGTTCTGAAGCTTTCTTT	-	10	TRBV10-1	TRBJ1-1	-
CASSVLTTSGRRHEQFF	TGTGCCAGCAGCGTATTAACGACTAGCGGGAGGAGGCATGAGCAGTTCTTC	TRBD2	17	TRBV7-9	TRBJ2-1	-
CASSFGRVSGNTIYF	TGTGCCAGCAGTTTTGGGAGGGTCTCTGGAAACACCATATATTTT	-	15	TRBV2	TRBJ1-3	-
CASSLATSNFYEQYF	TGCGCCAGCAGCTTGGCGACTTCAAATTTCTACGAGCAGTACTTC	-	15	TRBV5-1	TRBJ2-7	-
CASSLSPGTSSTDTQYF	TGTGCCAGCAGTTTATCGCCCGGGACATCAAGCACAGATACGCAGTATTTT	-	17	TRBV27	TRBJ2-3	-
CASRQGISSYNSPLHF	TGTGCCAGTAGACAGGGAATTAGCTCCTATAATTCACCCCTCCACTTT	TRBD1	16	TRBV27	TRBJ1-6	-
CASSLGARGRRGYTF	TGTGCCAGCAGTTTAGGGGCCAGGGGGCGCCGTGGCTACACCTTC	TRBD1	15	TRBV27	TRBJ1-2	-
CASRPGQVYGEQFF	TGTGCCAGCAGACCGGGACAGGTTTATGGTGAGCAGTTCTTC	TRBD1	14	TRBV2	TRBJ2-1	-
CASSTPAGPGDEQFF	TGTGCCAGTAGTACCCCAGCGGGACCAGGAGATGAGCAGTTCTTC	TRBD2	15	TRBV19	TRBJ2-1	-
CSVAGVNYGYTF	TGCAGCGTTGCAGGCGTGAACTATGGCTACACCTTC	-	12	TRBV29-1	TRBJ1-2	-
CATSAWEGDGYTF	TGTGCCACCAGTGCTTGGGAAGGGGATGGCTACACCTTC	-	13	TRBV24-1	TRBJ1-2	-
CASSLTRPSSTDTQYF	TGTGCCAGCAGCTTGACCAGGCCATCTAGCACAGATACGCAGTATTTT	-	16	TRBV5-4	TRBJ2-3	-
CASSGRQNTEAFF	TGTGCCAGCAGTGGCAGGCAAAACACTGAAGCTTTCTTT	-	13	TRBV2	TRBJ1-1	-
CASSQYTEAFF	TGTGCCAGCAGCCAATACACTGAAGCTTTCTTT	-	11	TRBV28	TRBJ1-1	-
CAISARLAGNLSYEQYF	TGTGCCATCAGTGCGAGACTAGCGGGAAACCTCTCCTACGAGCAGTACTTC	TRBD2	17	TRBV10-3	TRBJ2-7	-
CASSRTGTNYEQYF	TGTGCCAGCAGTAGAACCGGGACAAACTACGAGCAGTACTTC	-	14	TRBV6-5	TRBJ2-7	-
CSVRTGGNYGYTF	TGCAGCGTAAGGACAGGGGGTAACTATGGCTACACCTTC	TRBD1	13	TRBV29-1	TRBJ1-2	-
CSVEDPPGQVRGYTF	TGCAGCGTTGAAGATCCCCCCGGACAGGTGCGTGGCTACACCTTC	TRBD1	15	TRBV29-1	TRBJ1-2	-
CASSDTGTGMDGYTF	TGTGCCAGCAGTGACACCGGGACAGGGATGGATGGCTACACCTTC	TRBD1	15	TRBV6-1	TRBJ1-2	-
CASTLKGGKLFF	TGTGCCAGCACTCTCAAAGGCGGAAAACTGTTTTTT	-	12	TRBV2	TRBJ1-4	once
CASSHPGTGKGNTIYF	TGCGCCAGCAGCCACCCCGGGACAGGGAAAGGAAACACCATATATTTT	TRBD1	16	TRBV4-1	TRBJ1-3	-
CASSQLAGLYF	TGTGCCAGCAGCCAGTTAGCGGGACTGTACTTC	TRBD2	11	TRBV3-1/TRBV3-2	TRBJ2-7	-
CASSLGLSTDTQYF	TGTGCCAGCAGCTTAGGACTATCCACAGATACGCAGTATTTT	-	14	TRBV7-3	TRBJ2-3	-
CASSFIRTDVYGYTF	TGCGCCAGCAGCTTCATACGGACAGACGTTTATGGCTACACCTTC	-	15	TRBV5-1	TRBJ1-2	-